This T cell receptor (beta chain) comes out of a study of tumor-infiltrating lymphocytes in localized non-small cell lung cancer. In the study overall: Each patient gave resected tumor and non-adjacent uninvolved lung tissue.

This clone has just one count. The table came from immunoSEQ multiplex PCR; TCRdb's copy has only in-frame clones and leaves some out. Of approximately 12,000 clones listed, around four fifths were seen once; the top ten hold roughly an eighth. The CDR3 spans 14 residues. V gave up 5 bases and J gave up 0 bases, with 5 bases separating them. Germline values: CDR1 MGHRA, CDR2 YSYEKL. The V gene is TRBV4-1, the J gene TRBJ2-6; D gene uncertain. Sequencing used uninvolved lung tissue not adjacent to the tumor. This sequence was found in a human donor with non-small cell lung cancer. The CDR3 sequence is CASSFTSGANVLTF. CDR3 nucleotide sequence: TGCGCCAGCAGCTTTACCTCTGGGGCCAACGTCCTGACTTTC.